These T cell receptor beta chains were read from a single sample in a study of PD-L1 blockade in urothelial cancer. The repertoire was sequenced with immunoSEQ multiplex PCR; TCRdb's copy has only in-frame clones and lacks some. The sample includes 85,000 to 130,000 clones, 91% seen only once; the top ten take over 0.8%. This sample comprised PBMCs, obtained around atezolizumab (anti-PD-L1) treatment. The receptors come from an elderly woman with urothelial cancer. Each CDR3 is given with its conserved first and last residue. A D gene is named only where the DNA matches it firmly. Some rows mark clone size as missing; the rest say once, few, many or name a class of expanded clone.

clone_size	j_call	d_call	v_call	cdr3_nt	cdr3_aa
NA	TRBJ2-1	TRBD2	TRBV7-8	TGTGCCAGCAGCCCATGGACTAGCGGGGGATACAATGAGCAGTTCTTC	CASSPWTSGGYNEQFF
NA	TRBJ2-2	NA	TRBV9	TGTGCCAGCAGCGTAGGTCAAACCGGGGAGCTGTTTTTT	CASSVGQTGELFF
few	TRBJ2-1	TRBD2	TRBV27	TGTGCCAGCCGAAGTCTACTAGCGGGAGTAAACAATGAGCAGTTCTTC	CASRSLLAGVNNEQFF
NA	TRBJ2-7	NA	TRBV7-2	TGTGCCAGCAGCCAGAGCGGGCCCAAACGCTACGAGCAGTACTTC	CASSQSGPKRYEQYF
NA	TRBJ1-1	NA	TRBV30	TGTGCCTGGAGGACCGGGAAGAACACTGAAGCTTTCTTT	CAWRTGKNTEAFF
NA	TRBJ2-7	TRBD1	TRBV2	TGTGCCAGCAGTACCGGGACAGCAAGCTACGAGCAGTACTTC	CASSTGTASYEQYF
NA	TRBJ2-2	NA	TRBV5-1	TGCGCCAGCAGCTTGGGACTACCCGTCGGGGAGCTGTTTTTT	CASSLGLPVGELFF
NA	TRBJ1-5	NA	TRBV6-5	TGTGCCAGCAGTTCCCCGGGGCAGCCCCAGCATTTT	CASSSPGQPQHF
few	TRBJ2-4	NA	TRBV10-1	TGCGCCAGCAGTGATAGGCGCCAGGGGATAGACATTCAGTACTTC	CASSDRRQGIDIQYF
NA	TRBJ2-1	NA	TRBV13	TGTGCCAGCAGCTTAGGCCCGGACAATGAGCAGTTCTTC	CASSLGPDNEQFF
NA	TRBJ2-1	NA	TRBV9	TGTGCCAGCAGCGTAGCTCGACAGGTCTCCTACAATGAGCAGTTCTTC	CASSVARQVSYNEQFF
NA	TRBJ2-5	TRBD2	TRBV4-2	TGTGCCAGCAGCCAGGCGGGGACTAGCGGGAGCGCGGAGACCCAGTACTTC	CASSQAGTSGSAETQYF
NA	TRBJ2-3	TRBD2	TRBV11-2	TGTGCCAGCAGTCGACCTAGCGGGACCACAGATACGCAGTATTTT	CASSRPSGTTDTQYF
NA	TRBJ2-7	NA	TRBV19	TGTGCCAGTAGTATCCTAGCGACACCACCGGAGCAGTACTTC	CASSILATPPEQYF
NA	TRBJ2-7	TRBD1	TRBV27	TGTGCCAGCAGTTTATCCACAGGGGGTTTTTACGAGCAGTACTTC	CASSLSTGGFYEQYF
NA	TRBJ1-1	NA	TRBV18	TGTGCCAGCTCACCGGACTTGAACACTGAAGCTTTCTTT	CASSPDLNTEAFF
NA	TRBJ2-5	TRBD2	TRBV9	TGTGCCAGCAGCGCAACGGGGGGAAGGGAGACCCAGTACTTC	CASSATGGRETQYF
once	TRBJ1-2	TRBD1	TRBV7-9	TGTGCCAGCAGCTTAAGGGACAGGGGCGAGGGTGGCTACACCTTC	CASSLRDRGEGGYTF
NA	TRBJ2-2	NA	TRBV5-4	TGTGCCAGCAGCTTGCAGGCCTCGGATGGGTCCGGGGAGCTGTTTTTT	CASSLQASDGSGELFF
NA	TRBJ2-7	TRBD1	TRBV18	TGTGCCAGCTCACCGGGGACAGGGAGGTACGAGCAGTACTTC	CASSPGTGRYEQYF
NA	TRBJ1-5	NA	TRBV6-1	TGTGCCAGCAGTGAAGGCCCTAATAGCAATCAGCCCCAGCATTTT	CASSEGPNSNQPQHF
NA	TRBJ1-1	NA	TRBV5-5	TGTGCCAGCAGCTTCGACAGTATGAACACTGAAGCTTTCTTT	CASSFDSMNTEAFF
NA	TRBJ2-3	NA	TRBV6-5	TGTGCCAGCAGTTCCCCCGGGGATACGCAGTATTTT	CASSSPGDTQYF
few	TRBJ1-5	NA	TRBV27	TGTGCCAGCAGTCCCAGGCCCCGATTAGGGGCTCAGCCCCAGCATTTT	CASSPRPRLGAQPQHF
NA	TRBJ1-1	TRBD1	TRBV27	TGTGCCAGCAGTACAAGACAGGGGGCTGTGGGAACTGAAGCTTTCTTT	CASSTRQGAVGTEAFF
few	TRBJ1-1	NA	TRBV9	TGTGCCAGCAGCGTAGTGCGGGATACTGAAGCTTTCTTT	CASSVVRDTEAFF
NA	TRBJ1-1	TRBD1	TRBV27	TGTGCCAGCAGACGTACAGGGGCCCGGGACACTGAAGCTTTCTTT	CASRRTGARDTEAFF
NA	TRBJ2-1	TRBD2	TRBV6-1	TGTGCCAGCAGTGAAAGCGGGATGTCCTACAATGAGCAGTTCTTC	CASSESGMSYNEQFF
NA	TRBJ1-5	NA	TRBV27	TGTGCCAGCAGTTTGAGGGTCCGGGATCCTAGCAATCAGCCCCAGCATTTT	CASSLRVRDPSNQPQHF
NA	TRBJ1-2	TRBD1	TRBV14	TGTGCCAGCAGCCAAGTGGGGACAGCCCCGGGCTACACCTTC	CASSQVGTAPGYTF
NA	TRBJ1-4	NA	TRBV28	TGTGCCAGCAGTTCCCCCGTTTGGCCCGCCCCTGCAACTAATGAAAAACTGTTTTTT	CASSSPVWPAPATNEKLFF
NA	TRBJ2-2	NA	TRBV2	TGTGCCAGCAGGACGGACAGGAACACCGGGGAGCTGTTTTTT	CASRTDRNTGELFF
NA	TRBJ2-1	TRBD2	TRBV11-2	TGTGCCAGCAGGGGGACTAGCGGGAGGGCGTACAATGAGCAGTTCTTC	CASRGTSGRAYNEQFF
NA	TRBJ2-1	TRBD1	TRBV5-4	TGTGCCAGCTCGGGACAGGGGACCTACAATGAGCAGTTCTTC	CASSGQGTYNEQFF
NA	TRBJ2-3	TRBD2	TRBV6-6	TGTGCCAGCAGTTATGCTCCGGGACTAGTACCAGATACGCAGTATTTT	CASSYAPGLVPDTQYF
NA	TRBJ1-5	NA	TRBV6-1	TGTGCCAGCAGCGGGGGACTCGGGAGCAATCAGCCCCAGCATTTT	CASSGGLGSNQPQHF
NA	TRBJ1-2	TRBD1	TRBV5-6	TGTGCCAGCAGCTTAGGGACAGCTAACTATGGCTACACCTTC	CASSLGTANYGYTF
NA	TRBJ2-1	TRBD2	TRBV27	TGTGCCAGCAGTCCTCTAGCGGGAGGAGACAATGAGCAGTTCTTC	CASSPLAGGDNEQFF